The 3 T cell receptor beta chains in this list originate from one sample, sequenced in a study of blood T cells in healthy people across ages. Sample-barcoded 5' priming and a J-beta primer mix drove a second PCR of roughly 7 to 11 cycles. TCRdb reanalysed the 5' RACE reads using MiXCR and keeps one entry per CDR3 protein. The sample lists 780,000 or so distinct CDR3 sequences; just over 55% were seen once. The material sequenced was blood. All receptors come from a man aged 35 to 55 in good health.

The rearrangement links TRBV6-2 or TRBV6-3 to TRBJ2-7, with D unresolved. The germline V and J ends were trimmed by 1 base and 0 bases, with 25 bases remaining between them. The CDR3 has 20 residues. CDR1 is MNHEY and CDR2 is SVGEGT in the germline V gene. CDR3 coding DNA: TGTGCCAGCAGTTACTACTTAGTAACCCGGCCAAGGGTGGACTCCTACGAGCAGTACTTC. Its translation: CASSYYLVTRPRVDSYEQYF.

This clonotype was found a few times. The gene calls are TRBV4-2 and TRBJ2-5, with TRBD2 matching 13 bases. The CDR3 spans 16 residues. Germline assignment: CDR1 LGHNA and CDR2 YNFKEQ. Losses at the gene ends were 1 base for V and 8 bases for J; bases not matched to a gene: 7. In DNA form, the CDR3 reads TGTGCCAGCAGCCAAGGACTAGCGGGGGGATTTGAAACCCAGTACTTC. It is translated as CASSQGLAGGFETQYF.

The V call is TRBV12-3 or TRBV12-4, the J call TRBJ2-2, with a tentative D call TRBD1 (6 bases). This CDR3 spans 14 amino acids. The ends were cut back, 6 bases at V and 8 bases at J, with 16 bases in the middle. The CDR3 protein is CASSLQGKGGELFF. CDR3 DNA sequence: TGTGCCAGCAGCCTCCAGGGGAAGGGTGGGGAGCTGTTTTTT.